The entry below gives a single T cell receptor beta chain sequence along with its context. The antigen is unknown. The data are from a study of CD8 T cells in Susac syndrome. Study conclusions and caveats: As the study acknowledged, the number of individuals who were part of its TCR sequencing and HLA analysis was relatively small.

Trimming cost V 0 bases and J 0 bases, with 9 bases left between them. CDR1 and CDR2 (germline): SGDLS, YYNGEE. The CDR3 contains 15 residues. CD8+ and CD4+ blood T cells underwent TCR beta sequencing. RNA, at roughly 0.45 to 1 ug, was reverse transcribed with random hexamers. A multiplex approach, immunoSEQ multiplex PCR, amplified TCR beta CDR3 across 54 Vbeta and 13 Jbeta. One entry per CDR3 protein results from TCRdb running MiXCR on the immunoSEQ multiplex PCR reads. The sample includes roughly 200,000 distinct CDR3 sequences, over 85% seen only once; the top ten take about 0.094%. The chain uses TRBV9 and TRBJ2-5; D remains ambiguous. The source of this sequence is a human donor in good health. The sample was CD4+ T cells from PBMCs. As DNA, the CDR3 is TGTGCCAGCAGCGTAGGTACAGCCTACCAAGAGACCCAGTACTTC. Protein sequence: CASSVGTAYQETQYF.